What follows are 15 T cell receptor beta chains derived from one specimen sequenced in a study of immune reconstitution after stem cell transplant in scleroderma. One entry per CDR3 protein, called by TCRdb with MiXCR from the RT-PCR reads. The sample holds under 4,500 distinct CDR3 sequences; about 6.3% are singletons and the top ten take approximately 15%. This material was collected before or after autologous hematopoietic stem cell transplantation (not recorded which). Receptors originate from a female donor with systemic sclerosis.

About this clonotype: A much larger clone differs from this one at a single base, so this may be a read error. The rearrangement uses TRBV5-1 and TRBJ2-7; TRBD1 is a possible D gene (6 bases). Germline V gives CDR1 SGHRS, CDR2 YFSETQ. Trimming cost V 4 bases and J 2 bases, with 16 bases left between them. The CDR3 runs to 15 residues. The CDR3 region is CASSIDRFPTYEQYF. CDR3 nucleotides: TGCGCCAGCAGCATTGACAGGTTCCCTACCTACGAGCAGTACTTC.

The CDR3, as DNA: TGTGCCAGCAGCTCCCAAGAGACCCAGTACTTC. It encodes CASSSQETQYF. The V call is TRBV5-5, the J call TRBJ2-5; no clear D gene. The V end lost 3 bases, the J end lost 1 base, and 1 base lay between the germline ends. Germline assignment: CDR1 SGHKS and CDR2 YYEKEE (reference sequence). The CDR3 consists of 11 residues.

This clonotype is large (0.1 to 1%) in the sample. This chain joins TRBV12-5 and TRBJ1-2; no clear D. V shed 3 bases and J shed 0 bases, with 8 bases lying between them. The CDR3 is 14 amino acids. Germline CDR1 LGHNT, CDR2 FRNRAP. In nucleotides, the CDR3 is TGTGCTAGTGGTTTACCGGGAACTAACTATGGCTACACCTTC. Translation: CASGLPGTNYGYTF.

This clonotype is medium-sized by share. The V and J genes are TRBV20-1 and TRBJ1-4, with 7 bases that match TRBD1. Germline values: CDR1 DFQATT, CDR2 SNEGSKA (reference sequence). Losses at the gene ends were 6 bases for V and 5 bases for J; bases not matched to a gene: 9. The CDR3 length is 14 residues. DNA of the CDR3: TGCAGTGCACCAACCGGGACAGTAAATGAAAAACTGTTTTTT. Residues: CSAPTGTVNEKLFF.

This sequence joins TRBV7-3 and TRBJ2-5, with TRBD2 identical over 11 bases. The CDR3 spans 18 residues. The V segment lost 2 bases and the J segment 1 base; nucleotides outside the gene matches: 9. Germline CDR1 SGHTA, CDR2 FQGTGA. DNA of the CDR3: TGTGCCAGCAGCTTAGGGACATGGACTAGCGGGCCCCAAGAGACCCAGTACTTC. It specifies CASSLGTWTSGPQETQYF.

This clonotype is medium-sized in the sample. J is TRBJ1-1 and V is TRBV20-1; TRBD1 might be the D (5 bases). With 6 bases removed from V and 8 bases from J, the gap between germline ends came to 25 bases. This CDR3 is 15 amino acids long. The germline gives CDR1 DFQATT, CDR2 SNEGSKA (reference sequence). Written as DNA, the CDR3 is TGCAGTGCAGGCGGGCAGGGACGGCGCAATACCGAAGCTTTCTTT. Translating gives CSAGGQGRRNTEAFF.

The rearrangement joins TRBV15 to TRBJ2-2, with 9 bases matching TRBD2. The V gene's germline CDR1 is LNHNV and CDR2 YYDKDF (reference sequence). The CDR3 length is 15 residues. V dropped 5 bases and J dropped 6; count of bases not matched to a gene: 7. The CDR3 sequence: CATSYLAGTAGELFF. CDR3 nucleotides: TGTGCCACCAGCTACCTAGCGGGAACGGCCGGGGAGCTGTTTTTT. Filled out from reference TRBV15 and TRBJ2-2, the complete variable domain reads DAMVIQNPRYQVTQFGKPVTLSCSQTLNHNVMYWYQQKSSQAPKLLFHYYDKDFNNEADTPDNFQSRRPNTSFCFLDIRSPGLGDTAMYLCATSYLAGTAGELFFGEGSRLTVL.

This clonotype is labeled medium-sized. The J gene is TRBJ1-4, the V gene TRBV5-1, with 7 bases lining up with TRBD1. Germline-derived CDR1 and CDR2 are SGHRS and YFSETQ. CDR3 size: 13 residues. J gave up 2 bases and V 5 bases, and 0 bases lay outside the gene matches. The CDR3 sequence is CASRDRTNEKLFF. The DNA for the CDR3 is TGCGCCAGCAGGGACAGGACTAATGAAAAACTGTTTTTT.

This clonotype is medium-sized in the sample. DNA of the CDR3: TGCAGTGCTAAAGTTGCCGCCTTTAATCAGCCCCAGCATTTT. Translating it yields CSAKVAAFNQPQHF. This rearrangement joins TRBV20-1 to TRBJ1-5, with D unclear. The germline V gene encodes CDR1 DFQATT and CDR2 SNEGSKA (reference sequence). CDR3 length: 14 amino acids. V was pared by 4 bases and J by 4 bases, with 14 bases between.

The V gene is TRBV7-2, the J gene TRBJ1-5; TRBD1 is a possible D gene (5 bases). The CDR3 consists of 14 residues. Trimming stripped 3 bases from V and 0 bases from J, with 6 bases between. Germline values: CDR1 SGHTA, CDR2 FQGNSA. For the CDR3, the DNA is TGTGCCAGCAGCTTGGGGGATAGCAATCAGCCCCAGCATTTT. Protein product: CASSLGDSNQPQHF.

This clonotype showed up just once. Possible read error: a much larger clone is one base away. The chain has TRBV28 and TRBJ2-7, with 10 bases lining up with TRBD2. Germline CDR1 MDHEN, CDR2 SYDVKM. This CDR3 region has 15 residues. CDR3 sequence: CVSSLWSSGSREQYF. Here the CDR3 DNA reads TGTGTCAGCAGTTTATGGTCTAGCGGGAGTCGCGAGCAGTACTTC.

This clonotype is labeled as medium-sized. This chain connects TRBV5-1 to TRBJ1-1, with a weak D call TRBD1 (6 bases). Trimming cost V 4 bases and J 1 base, with 11 bases left between them. The CDR3 consists of 14 residues. Germline CDR1 is SGHRS and CDR2 is YFSETQ. CDR3 coding DNA: TGCGCCAGCAGCCCCCTACAGGGGAACACTGAAGCTTTCTTT. This codes for CASSPLQGNTEAFF.

This clonotype has more than one count but fewer than ten. The chain carries TRBV7-8 and TRBJ2-1; 7 bases match TRBD2. Per germline, CDR1 SGHVS and CDR2 FQNEAQ. V lost 0 bases and J lost 9; bases outside the gene matches: 2. CDR3 length: 13 amino acids. CDR3 nucleotides: TGTGCCAGCAGCTTAGCGGGGGGGATTGAGCAGTTCTTC. It encodes CASSLAGGIEQFF.

By sample fraction, this clonotype is medium-sized. The chain carries TRBV6-5 and TRBJ1-6; no clear D. V was shortened by 10 bases and J by 7 bases, with 14 bases between the two germline ends. This CDR3 has 13 amino acids. Germline V gene lookup returns CDR1 MNHEY and CDR2 SVGAGI. CDR3 in amino acids: CATSSSQNSPLHF. The CDR3 region has the DNA TGTGCCACCTCCTCCAGTCAGAATTCACCCCTCCACTTT.

This clonotype is medium-sized in the sample. V is TRBV7-2 and J is TRBJ2-2; TRBD1 or TRBD2 may be the D gene (6 bases each). The germline gives CDR1 SGHTA, CDR2 FQGNSA. Trimming shortened V by 1 base and J by 6 bases, and 24 bases separated the two germline ends. The CDR3 contains 19 residues. CDR3 sequence (DNA): TGTGCCAGCAGCTTAGAAGTCGGTTGGGGGGCATATTACTCCGGGGAGCTGTTTTTT. This codes for CASSLEVGWGAYYSGELFF.